This is a list of T cell receptor beta chains from one sample in a study of molecular identifiers for immune sequencing clone quantification. TCRdb reanalysed the PCR reads using MiXCR and keeps one entry per CDR3 protein. The sample has about 510,000 distinct CDR3 sequences; over 20% are singletons. Sequencing was done on a sample of naive CD8+ T cells from blood, with Jurkat cell RNA spiked in. These receptors were collected from a human donor in good health. Some libraries in this study had Jurkat cell RNA spiked in. CDR3s include the opening cysteine and the closing phenylalanine or tryptophan. The D gene is left open where the match is weak. A clone size is listed for some rows: how often the clone was seen (once, few, many), or a class if it is expanded.

clone_size,d_call,j_call,v_call,cdr3_nt,cdr3_aa
.,.,TRBJ2-5,TRBV7-9,TGTGCCAGCCGCCCCGGGACACCTAAAGAGACCCAGTACTTC,CASRPGTPKETQYF
few,.,TRBJ2-5,TRBV20-1,TGCAGTGCTAGTCTAGGAAGGAAAACCCAGTACTTC,CSASLGRKTQYF
.,TRBD1,TRBJ1-3,TRBV12-3/TRBV12-4,TGTGCCAGCAGTGCATCGGGACAGCACTCTGGAAACACCATATATTTT,CASSASGQHSGNTIYF
.,.,TRBJ2-2,TRBV12-3/TRBV12-4,TGTGCCAGCAGCCTGGGACCTCCGGAGCTGTCTTTT,CASSLGPPELSF
.,.,TRBJ1-2,TRBV6-2/TRBV6-3,TGTGCCAGCAGTTACTCAGGACAGCCCTATGGCTACACCTTC,CASSYSGQPYGYTF
few,.,TRBJ2-2,TRBV12-3/TRBV12-4,TGTGCCAGCAGTTTGTGGAGAAACACCGGGGAGCTGTTTTTT,CASSLWRNTGELFF
.,TRBD1,TRBJ1-1,TRBV6-2/TRBV6-3,TGTGTCAGCAGAACCGGGACAGTGAACACTGAAGCTTTCTTT,CVSRTGTVNTEAFF
.,TRBD1,TRBJ1-2,TRBV12-3/TRBV12-4,TGTGCCAGCAGTTCCTCGACAGGGGGGAGTTATGGCTACACCTTC,CASSSSTGGSYGYTF
few,.,TRBJ1-2,TRBV7-9,TGTGCCAGCAGCCCGCCCGGTCAGACCTATGGCTACACCTTC,CASSPPGQTYGYTF
many,.,TRBJ1-1,TRBV4-1,TGCGCCAGCAGCCAAGCGGACCCTCGAGGGACTGAAGCTTTCTTT,CASSQADPRGTEAFF
.,TRBD2,TRBJ2-1,TRBV20-1,TGCAGTGCTAGCGAAGTAACTAGCGTTTCCCTCCATGGCAATGAGCAGTTCTTC,CSASEVTSVSLHGNEQFF
many,.,TRBJ2-3,TRBV30,TGTGCCTGGAGTGTCCTTTTCACAGATACGCAGTATTTT,CAWSVLFTDTQYF
few,TRBD1,TRBJ1-1,TRBV28,TGTGCCAGCAGTTTATATCAGGGGGCGAAGGGTGAAGCTTTCTTT,CASSLYQGAKGEAFF
many,TRBD2,TRBJ2-3,TRBV7-6,TGTGCCAGCAGCTTAGCGTACGGGGGGGAAGATACGCAGTATTTT,CASSLAYGGEDTQYF
many,.,TRBJ2-3,TRBV4-3,TGCGCCAGCAGCCAAGACGTCCGGGGTGGCACAGATACGCAGTATTTT,CASSQDVRGGTDTQYF
.,.,TRBJ2-7,TRBV21-1,TGTGCCAGCAGCAAAGTCGGAGACTACGAGCAGTACTTC,CASSKVGDYEQYF
many,.,TRBJ2-7,TRBV12-3/TRBV12-4,TGTGCCAGCAGAGGGGGGTACGAGCAGTACTTC,CASRGGYEQYF
few,TRBD2,TRBJ2-5,TRBV20-1,TGCAGTGCTAGAGACACTAGCGGGGTAGGGGAGACCCAGTACTTC,CSARDTSGVGETQYF
.,.,TRBJ2-5,TRBV18,TGTGCCAGCTCACCAGGGACAAATGAAGAGACCCAGTACTTC,CASSPGTNEETQYF
.,.,TRBJ2-7,TRBV29-1,TGCAGCGTTTCGGCGAACGAGCAGTACTTC,CSVSANEQYF
many,.,TRBJ2-5,TRBV28,TGTGCCAGCAGTGTACCGACAGGCTCGTACCAAGAGACCCAGTACTTC,CASSVPTGSYQETQYF
few,.,TRBJ1-5,TRBV19,TGTGCCAGTCGAAGCCCAGGGCCGGACCCAAGCAATCAGCCCCAGCATTTT,CASRSPGPDPSNQPQHF
.,.,TRBJ2-2,TRBV27,TGTGCCAGCAGGGTGCAGGGGAACACCGGGGAGCTGTTTTTT,CASRVQGNTGELFF
many,TRBD1,TRBJ2-2,TRBV7-9,TGTGCCAGCAGCTTGACAGGGGACCCCACCGGGGAGCTGTTTTTT,CASSLTGDPTGELFF
.,.,TRBJ2-7,TRBV19,TGTGCCAGTAGAGGGGGGGCCGAGCAGTACTTC,CASRGGAEQYF
many,.,TRBJ1-1,TRBV7-9,TGTGCCAGCACCCCCGGGACGCCGGTTTCGCTAGAAGCTTTCTTT,CASTPGTPVSLEAFF
few,TRBD1,TRBJ1-5,TRBV9,TGTGCCAGCAGTTCTGGACAGGGGTTTCGACAGCCCCAGCATTTT,CASSSGQGFRQPQHF
many,TRBD2,TRBJ2-1,TRBV7-9,TGTGCCAGCAGCTTAGCGCTCAGCGGGAGTCGCGGTGAGCAGTTCTTC,CASSLALSGSRGEQFF
.,.,TRBJ2-1,TRBV5-1,TGCGCCAGCAGCCCCGCACAGGGAGGACTAGTTAATGAGCAGTTCTTC,CASSPAQGGLVNEQFF
.,TRBD1,TRBJ2-7,TRBV20-1,TGCAGTGCTAGAGAAGAGACAGGGACCTACGAGCAGTACTTC,CSAREETGTYEQYF
few,.,TRBJ2-7,TRBV7-9,TGTGCCAGCAGCAGTTATAAGGACTCCTACGAGCAGTACTTC,CASSSYKDSYEQYF
.,.,TRBJ2-7,TRBV19,TGTGCCAGTAGTCCATCCGGAGGAAGAGACGGAGAGCAGTACTTC,CASSPSGGRDGEQYF
.,.,TRBJ2-2,TRBV6-5,TGTGCCAGCCTCCCCTACAAGGGGTTTCCCGGGGAGCTGTTTTTT,CASLPYKGFPGELFF
.,.,TRBJ2-1,TRBV11-2,TGTGCCAGCAGCCCGTTGCTCCGACAGCATGAGCAGTTCTTC,CASSPLLRQHEQFF
few,.,TRBJ1-5,TRBV7-9,TGTGCCAGCAGCTCGACGACAGGCCAGCCCCAGCATTTT,CASSSTTGQPQHF
many,TRBD1,TRBJ2-7,TRBV7-9,TGTGCCAGCAGCTCGGGACAGGAGAGCTCCTACGAGCAGTACTTC,CASSSGQESSYEQYF
many,.,TRBJ2-2,TRBV7-9,TGTGCCAGCAGCCCGCCAGGGTCGGGCACCGGGGAGCTGTTTTTT,CASSPPGSGTGELFF
many,.,TRBJ2-5,TRBV11-2,TGTGCCAGCAGCTATTACCGGGCAGCACAAGAGACCCAGTACTTC,CASSYYRAAQETQYF
few,.,TRBJ1-6,TRBV6-5,TGTGCCAGCAGTTACTCTGGGACGGACTATTCACCCCTCCACTTT,CASSYSGTDYSPLHF
.,.,TRBJ2-1,TRBV6-2/TRBV6-3,TGTGCCAGCAGTTATGGTGGGGCCCCCCGGGAGTTCTTC,CASSYGGAPREFF
.,.,TRBJ2-5,TRBV4-1,TGCGCCAGCAGCCAAGTTGCAGGGAGGCTGGGAGGGACCCAGTACTTC,CASSQVAGRLGGTQYF
many,.,TRBJ1-5,TRBV12-3/TRBV12-4,TGTGCCAGCAGCCCTAGCAAGGTCAGCCCGAATCAGCCCCAGCATTTT,CASSPSKVSPNQPQHF
many,TRBD1,TRBJ2-7,TRBV28,TGTGCCAGCAGTTTACTTTCGGACAGGGGGCTCGGGTACGAGCAGTACTTC,CASSLLSDRGLGYEQYF
many,.,TRBJ1-1,TRBV29-1,TGCAGCGTCCTCCTCCTTGGGGGTGAAGCTTTCTTT,CSVLLLGGEAFF
many,TRBD1,TRBJ1-5,TRBV9,TGTGCCAGCAGCCCAGGGGGCGGGGGTCAGCCCCAGCATTTT,CASSPGGGGQPQHF
many,TRBD1,TRBJ2-3,TRBV6-2/TRBV6-3,TGTGCCAGCAGTTACACCACAGGGGCAGATACGCAGTATTTT,CASSYTTGADTQYF
.,.,TRBJ2-1,TRBV19,TGTGCCAGTAGTCTTAGCCCCTTAGGGGATGAGCAGTTCTTC,CASSLSPLGDEQFF
many,.,TRBJ1-5,TRBV19,TGTGCCAGTAGTATGGGGGGCAATCAGCCCCAGCATTTT,CASSMGGNQPQHF
many,TRBD2,TRBJ2-3,TRBV10-3,TGTGCCATCAGCGACTTACTAGCGGGCACAGATACGCAGTATTTT,CAISDLLAGTDTQYF
few,.,TRBJ2-7,TRBV28,TGTGCCAGCAGTTTTCGTGGGACAAGGACCTACGAGCAGTACTTC,CASSFRGTRTYEQYF
.,.,TRBJ1-1,TRBV28,TGTGCCAGCCTGGGGGGAGGGGGCACTGAAGCTTTCTTT,CASLGGGGTEAFF
many,.,TRBJ2-3,TRBV3-1,TGTGCCAGCAGCCAAGGGCCGGGACAAAGCACAGATACGCAGTATTTT,CASSQGPGQSTDTQYF
.,.,TRBJ1-1,TRBV5-6,TGTGCCAGCAGCTTAATAGAACAGAGGGGAATTACTGAAGCTTTCTTT,CASSLIEQRGITEAFF